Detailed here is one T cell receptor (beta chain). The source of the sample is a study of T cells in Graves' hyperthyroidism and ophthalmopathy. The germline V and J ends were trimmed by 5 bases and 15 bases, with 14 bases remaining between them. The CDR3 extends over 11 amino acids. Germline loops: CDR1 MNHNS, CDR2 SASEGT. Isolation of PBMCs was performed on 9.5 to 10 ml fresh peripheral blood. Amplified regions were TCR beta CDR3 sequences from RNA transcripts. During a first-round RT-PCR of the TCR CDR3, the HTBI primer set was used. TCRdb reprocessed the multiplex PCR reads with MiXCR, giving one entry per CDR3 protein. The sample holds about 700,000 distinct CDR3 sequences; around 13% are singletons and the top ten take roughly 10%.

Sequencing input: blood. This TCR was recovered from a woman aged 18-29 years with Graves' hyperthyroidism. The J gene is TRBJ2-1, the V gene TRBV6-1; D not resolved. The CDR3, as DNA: TGTGCCAGCAGTTCCTCCTGGGGTTGGTTCTTC. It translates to CASSSSWGWFF.